This T cell receptor beta chain is drawn from a study of tumor-infiltrating lymphocytes in oesophageal squamous cell carcinoma. TCRdb re-called the PCR reads through MiXCR, storing one row per CDR3 protein. In the table there are about 9,600 distinct CDR3 sequences, about 55% of which are singletons. The CDR3 spans 15 residues. Germline-derived CDR1 and CDR2 are SGHVS and FQNEAQ. The receptor's source is a male donor with esophageal squamous cell carcinoma. The specimen was esophageal tumor tissue. The V call is TRBV7-8, the J call TRBJ1-2, with D perhaps matching TRBD1 (5 bases). With the DNA end fitting TRBJ2-7 better, the J assignment may be wrong. CDR3 amino acids: CASSQRGSFSYEQYF. CDR3 nucleotides: TGTGCCAGCAGCCAAAGGGGTTCCTTCTCCTACGAGCAGTACTTC.